The 2 T cell receptor beta chains listed next were all sequenced from one sample in a study of T-cell memory formation after mild COVID-19. One entry per CDR3 protein, called by TCRdb with MiXCR from the 5' RACE reads. This sample has 450,000 to 650,000 distinct CDR3 sequences, with roughly 22% found just once. The specimen was PBMCs or a T cell subset sorted from them (not recorded which). The origin of the receptors is an adult woman who had mild COVID-19 (a few samples of this study predate the infection). Cell type and time point are not known.

This clonotype was observed a few times. The chain carries TRBV12-3 or TRBV12-4 and TRBJ1-1; D may be TRBD1 (6 bases). The V and J ends lost 6 bases and 4 bases respectively, with 18 bases between them. The CDR3 is made up of 15 amino acids. DNA for the CDR3: TGTGCCAGCAGGTTCGGGACACCTCAGACCACTGAAGCTTTCTTT. Translated, it gives CASRFGTPQTTEAFF.

The V and J genes are TRBV4-2 and TRBJ1-2; D perhaps matches TRBD1 (5 bases). V shed 0 bases and J shed 3 bases, with 8 bases lying between them. Germline V CDR1 and CDR2: LGHNA, YNFKEQ. This CDR3 has 14 residues. The CDR3 reads CASSQEGRDYGYTF. DNA of the CDR3: TGTGCCAGCAGCCAAGAGGGCAGGGACTATGGCTACACCTTC.